Presented here are 28 T cell receptor beta chains from one specimen sequenced in a study of vaccination and CD4 T cells after COVID-19 (dated by TCRdb to between 2020 and 2023). The library was produced with PCR. Data came from an Illumina iSeq 100. The public reads were quality trimmed at Q25 with fastp and then assembled into clones with MiXCR by TCRdb, keeping productive beta chains. Identical CDR3 protein sequences are pooled into one entry, listed with their most common genes and DNA. Here the sample has about 18,000 distinct CDR3 sequences; approximately 60% occur a single time. Jointly, the top ten make up roughly 1.1% of the sample. The input for sequencing was CD4+ T cells from blood, taken after SARS-CoV-2 vaccination. The receptors stem from a human donor who had recovered from COVID-19.

This clonotype was detected a few times. The chain has TRBV20-1 and TRBJ2-7, with 11 bases fitting TRBD2. V lost 5 bases, J lost 4 bases, and 4 bases stayed unmatched. The CDR3 contains 13 residues. Germline V gene sequence: CDR1 DFQATT, CDR2 SNEGSKA (reference sequence). The CDR3 DNA is TGCAGTGCTCGGGGACTAGCGGATTACGAGCAGTACTTC. Translation: CSARGLADYEQYF.

The chain joins TRBV19 to TRBJ2-5; TRBD1 matches at 10 bases. This CDR3 has 15 residues. In germline, CDR1 is LNHDA, CDR2 SQIVND (reference sequence). Trimming removed 3 bases from V and 5 bases from J; junction bases left unmatched: 6. CDR3 loop: CASSMATGGRETQYF. The CDR3 region has the DNA TGTGCCAGTAGTATGGCGACAGGGGGCCGGGAGACCCAGTACTTC.

The V and J genes are TRBV7-2 and TRBJ2-3; D is possibly TRBD2 (6 bases). The CDR3 covers 13 residues. The germline gives CDR1 SGHTA, CDR2 FQGNSA. Trimming shortened V by 3 bases and J by 7 bases, and 11 bases separated the two germline ends. The CDR3 region has the DNA TGTGCCAGCAGCTTGTCCCGGGAGAATACGCAGTATTTT. Its protein product is CASSLSRENTQYF.

This chain's CDR3 is CASSTDSTNQPQHF. CDR3 nucleotide sequence: TGTGCCAGCAGTACGGACAGCACCAATCAGCCCCAGCATTTT. The chain has TRBV6-4 and TRBJ1-5, with a tentative D call TRBD1 (6 bases). The CDR3 extends over 14 amino acids. Germline V gene sequence: CDR1 MRHNA, CDR2 SNTAGT. Trimming left V 5 bases short and J 3 bases short, with 11 bases between.

The rearrangement links TRBV9 to TRBJ2-1, with 11 bases aligning to TRBD2. CDR1 is SGDLS, CDR2 YYNGEE, per germline. The J segment lost 10 bases and the V segment lost 5 bases, leaving 8 bases of the junction unmatched. The CDR3 has 14 residues. CDR3 bases: TGTGCCAGCAGAGCGACTAGCGGGATTGGGGAGCAGTTCTTC. Amino acid sequence: CASRATSGIGEQFF.

The V call is TRBV6-4, the J call TRBJ2-3, with TRBD2 matching 8 bases. The germline V gene encodes CDR1 MRHNA and CDR2 SNTAGT. V shed 4 bases and J 6 bases; nucleotides not matched to a gene: 0. This CDR3 is 12 amino acids long. DNA of the CDR3: TGTGCCAGCAGTGGCGGGGGGGATACGCAGTATTTT. Translation gives CASSGGGDTQYF.

V usage is TRBV10-3 and J usage is TRBJ2-3; TRBD2 matches 9 bases. The junction had 3 bases not matched to a gene; V was cut back by 0 bases and J by 5 bases. The CDR3 is 15 residues long. Germline V gene lookup returns CDR1 ENHRY and CDR2 SYGVKD. The CDR3 is CAISESGGRGDTQYF. The CDR3 DNA reads as TGTGCCATCAGTGAGTCAGGCGGGAGGGGAGATACGCAGTATTTT.

The chain joins TRBV18 to TRBJ2-2; TRBD1 might be the D (5 bases). The CDR3 extends over 12 amino acids. Trimming stripped 5 bases from V and 7 bases from J, with 8 bases between. Per germline, CDR1 KGHSH and CDR2 LQKENI. This CDR3 reads CASSSQGGELFF. The CDR3 DNA is TGTGCCAGCTCATCGCAGGGCGGGGAGCTGTTTTTT.

The chain uses TRBV28 and TRBJ2-7; 7 nucleotides match TRBD2. The V gene's germline CDR1 is MDHEN and CDR2 SYDVKM. V gave up 4 bases and J gave up 3 bases; unmatched junction bases: 9. The CDR3 totals 15 residues. CDR3 sequence (DNA): TGTGCCAGCAGTTCTCAGCGGGATTCAGTCTACGAGCAGTACTTC. Translation: CASSSQRDSVYEQYF.

This sequence joins TRBV5-1 and TRBJ1-2; unclear D gene. Looked up from germline, CDR1 is SGHRS and CDR2 is YFSETQ. The CDR3 runs 15 residues. V lost 0 bases and J 3 bases, leaving 12 bases between the germline ends. The CDR3 loop is CASSLGQAIDYGYTF. The CDR3 DNA is TGCGCCAGCAGCTTGGGGCAGGCTATCGACTATGGCTACACCTTC.

The V call is TRBV27, the J call TRBJ2-7, with D unresolved. The V and J ends lost 6 bases and 6 bases respectively, with 21 bases between them. This CDR3 has 15 residues. From germline, CDR1 is MNHEY and CDR2 SMNVEV (reference sequence). The CDR3 nucleotides are TGTGCCAGCAGGACCACCTCTGGACCACCGGTCGAGCAGTACTTC. This sequence encodes CASRTTSGPPVEQYF.

The rearrangement joins TRBV2 to TRBJ1-2; 7 nucleotides align to TRBD1. Germline CDR1 and CDR2: SNHLY and FYNNEI. V lost 6 bases to trimming and J lost 0 bases; unmatched junction nucleotides: 10. The CDR3 is 16 residues long. The CDR3: CASSLGTEPTNYGYTF. The CDR3, as DNA: TGTGCCAGCAGCCTAGGGACAGAACCAACTAACTATGGCTACACCTTC.

This clonotype came up a few times. The chain couples TRBV6-5 to TRBJ1-1, with D unclear. This CDR3 region has 13 residues. Germline V gives CDR1 MNHEY, CDR2 SVGAGI. Deletions cut 4 bases from V and 2 bases from J, with 8 bases between. The CDR3 protein is CASSSWENTEAFF. CDR3 sequence (DNA): TGTGCCAGCAGTTCATGGGAAAACACTGAAGCTTTCTTT.

The V call is TRBV7-8, the J call TRBJ2-2; 12 bases agree with TRBD2. The V segment lost 6 bases and the J segment 0 bases; nucleotides outside the gene matches: 5. Germline CDR1 and CDR2: SGHVS and FQNEAQ. This CDR3 has 17 residues. In nucleotides, the CDR3 is TGTGCCAGCAGAGGACTAGCGGGGACCCCGAACACCGGGGAGCTGTTTTTT. Its translation: CASRGLAGTPNTGELFF.

This chain connects TRBV15 to TRBJ1-4; 10 nucleotides agree with TRBD1. Losses at the gene ends were 1 base for V and 8 bases for J; bases not matched to a gene: 10. Germline CDR1 and CDR2: LNHNV and YYDKDF (reference sequence). The CDR3 runs 17 residues. For the CDR3, the DNA is TGTGCCACCAGCAGAGGGGACAGGGGAGCCCTACGGGAAAAACTGTTTTTT. Translated, it gives CATSRGDRGALREKLFF. Combining the CDR3 with reference TRBV15 and TRBJ1-4 gives the whole variable domain DAMVIQNPRYQVTQFGKPVTLSCSQTLNHNVMYWYQQKSSQAPKLLFHYYDKDFNNEADTPDNFQSRRPNTSFCFLDIRSPGLGDTAMYLCATSRGDRGALREKLFFGSGTQLSVL.

The chain has TRBV7-3 and TRBJ1-6; tentative D call: TRBD1 (5 bases). The CDR3 sequence is 14 residues long. From germline, CDR1 is SGHTA and CDR2 FQGTGA. Between the trimmed V and J ends, which lost 2 bases and 5 bases, there was a span of 7 bases. The CDR3 region has the DNA TGTGCCAGCAGCTTACAGGGCGATAATTCACCCCTCCACTTT. This gives the protein CASSLQGDNSPLHF.

The rearrangement links TRBV27 to TRBJ2-7; possible D gene TRBD2, 5 bases. This CDR3 is 14 amino acids long. Germline V CDR1 and CDR2: MNHEY, SMNVEV (reference sequence). Trimming stripped 4 bases from V and 6 bases from J, with 16 bases between. CDR3 loop: CASSYQGRFFEQYF. In DNA, the CDR3 is TGTGCCAGCAGTTACCAAGGGAGATTCTTCGAGCAGTACTTC.

The chain joins TRBV20-1 to TRBJ1-5; 12 bases line up with TRBD1. The CDR3 runs to 17 residues. Unmatched junction bases numbered 9, after V lost 1 base and J lost 5 bases. Germline values: CDR1 DFQATT, CDR2 SNEGSKA (reference sequence). CDR3 DNA sequence: TGCAGTGCTAGAGTCACTGCGGGACAGGGGGCGGATCAGCCCCAGCATTTT. Protein product: CSARVTAGQGADQPQHF.

The DNA for the CDR3 is TGTGCCACCAGTGATTTGTTGGCCGGGGAGCTGTTTTTT. It specifies CATSDLLAGELFF. V is TRBV24-1 and J is TRBJ2-2, with D unclear. V lost 0 bases and J 6 bases, leaving 4 bases between the germline ends. In germline, CDR1 is KGHDR, CDR2 SFDVKD. CDR3 length: 13 amino acids.

The chain recombines TRBV20-1 with TRBJ2-7; TRBD1 aligns across 7 bases. The CDR3 extends over 13 amino acids. Germline V gives CDR1 DFQATT, CDR2 SNEGSKA (reference sequence). Germline trimming cut 5 bases from V and 4 bases from J; bases unmatched to any gene: 8. CDR3 protein: CSAADRVGYEQYF. Here the CDR3 DNA reads TGCAGTGCTGCTGACAGGGTTGGTTACGAGCAGTACTTC.

This clonotype was counted a few times. V is TRBV20-1 and J is TRBJ2-3; TRBD2 matches at 7 bases. Per germline, CDR1 DFQATT and CDR2 SNEGSKA (reference sequence). Trimming removed 3 bases from V and 0 bases from J; junction bases left unmatched: 6. CDR3 length equals 15 residues. CDR3 amino acids: CSASQLAHSTDTQYF. CDR3 sequence (DNA): TGCAGTGCTAGCCAACTAGCGCATAGCACAGATACGCAGTATTTT.

CDR3 coding DNA: TGTGCCAGTAGTATGACCTTATACCAGACGGTTAACAATGAAAAACTGTTTTTT. Its protein product is CASSMTLYQTVNNEKLFF. J is TRBJ1-4 and V is TRBV19; D gene unclear. V lost 3 bases and J lost 5, with 22 bases in between. Germline V gives CDR1 LNHDA, CDR2 SQIVND (reference sequence). The CDR3 totals 18 residues.

The chain couples TRBV7-8 to TRBJ1-4; D remains ambiguous. CDR3 length equals 13 residues. Germline CDR1 is SGHVS and CDR2 is FQNEAQ. V gave up 0 bases and J gave up 7 bases, with 6 bases separating them. The chain's CDR3 is CASSLAWGEKLFF. In DNA, the CDR3 is TGTGCCAGCAGCTTAGCTTGGGGTGAAAAACTGTTTTTT.

This sequence joins TRBV19 and TRBJ2-2; 7 bases line up with TRBD1. The V segment lost 2 bases and the J segment 5 bases; nucleotides outside the gene matches: 8. The CDR3 contains 16 residues. Looked up from germline, CDR1 is LNHDA and CDR2 is SQIVND (reference sequence). The CDR3 reads CASSIRDRPGTGELFF. The CDR3 coding sequence is TGTGCCAGTAGTATAAGGGACAGACCTGGAACCGGGGAGCTGTTTTTT.

By share, this clonotype counts as medium-sized. The chain uses TRBV27 and TRBJ1-2; TRBD1 agrees at 9 bases. V shed 5 bases and J 5 bases; nucleotides not matched to a gene: 3. The CDR3 length is 13 residues. Germline lookup yields CDR1 MNHEY and CDR2 SMNVEV (reference sequence). CDR3 protein: CASSHRGLYGYTF. The CDR3 DNA sequence: TGTGCCAGCAGTCACAGGGGGCTTTATGGCTACACCTTC.

The V gene is TRBV5-6, the J gene TRBJ2-5; D is ambiguous. Per the germline V gene, CDR1 is SGHDT and CDR2 is YYEEEE. V dropped 0 bases and J dropped 6 bases, with 9 bases sitting between them. There are 13 residues in the CDR3. CDR3 sequence (DNA): TGTGCCAGCAGCTTGGCTGGGAAGCAGACCCAGTACTTC. Its protein product is CASSLAGKQTQYF.

This rearrangement joins TRBV10-3 to TRBJ2-3; D unclear. The ends were cut back, 0 bases at V and 4 bases at J, with 5 bases in the middle. CDR3 length equals 13 residues. Germline assignment: CDR1 ENHRY and CDR2 SYGVKD. The CDR3 spells CAISESESDTQYF. The CDR3 DNA sequence: TGTGCCATCAGTGAGTCTGAGTCAGATACGCAGTATTTT.

The chain combines TRBV28 with TRBJ1-2, with TRBD1 as a possible D gene (6 bases). Germline CDR1 and CDR2: MDHEN and SYDVKM. Deletions cut 6 bases from V and 5 bases from J, with 16 bases between. The CDR3 has 14 residues. The DNA for the CDR3 is TGTGCCAGCAGCCGGACCCAGGGGAGTTATGGCTACACCTTC. Its protein is CASSRTQGSYGYTF.